The 32 T cell receptor beta chains reported below all come from one sample, sequenced in a study of blood T cell repertoires in COVID-19 (dated by TCRdb to between 2020 and 2021). Libraries were constructed by the immunoSEQ multiplex PCR assay. TCRdb stores this immuneACCESS table with in-frame sequences only. Part of the clones is absent; in the studies checked, under half of the shortfall reflects unresolved V genes, and no reason is known for the rest. Across this sample there are 160,000 or so clones, with about 89% seen only once. The top ten constitute about 3% of the sample. The specimen was peripheral blood. The receptor source for this set is a man aged 55 to 70 with acute or convalescent COVID-19.

A single count supports this clone. The chain has TRBV3-1 (or the pseudogene TRBV3-2) and TRBJ1-1; 7 nucleotides match TRBD1. CDR1 is LGHDT and CDR2 is YNNKEL in the germline V gene (reference sequence). The CDR3 is 14 amino acids. V lost 4 bases to trimming and J lost 4 bases; unmatched junction nucleotides: 6. CDR3 DNA: TGTGCCAGCAGCCTCAGACAGGGTTCCACTGAAGCTTTCTTT. Protein sequence: CASSLRQGSTEAFF.

J is TRBJ2-1 and V is TRBV11-2, with D perhaps TRBD2 (7 bases). The V and J ends lost 1 base and 0 bases respectively, with 13 bases between them. CDR3 length equals 17 residues. The germline gives CDR1 SGHAT, CDR2 FQNNGV. The CDR3 DNA reads TGTGCCAGCAGCTTAGGACCCGCGGGGGCCTCCTACAATGAGCAGTTCTTC. This sequence encodes CASSLGPAGASYNEQFF.

The gene calls are TRBV12-3 or TRBV12-4 and TRBJ2-5; D might be TRBD2 (5 bases). The CDR3 extends over 13 amino acids. Trimming stripped 1 base from V and 5 bases from J, with 8 bases between. CDR3 loop: CASSLVRRETQYF. The DNA for the CDR3 is TGTGCCAGCAGTTTAGTAAGGAGGGAGACCCAGTACTTC.

The chain has TRBV7-3 and TRBJ2-3; D may be TRBD2 (5 bases). Germline CDR1 is SGHTA and CDR2 is FQGTGA. CDR3 length equals 13 residues. V lost 6 bases to trimming and J lost 9 bases, with 16 bases between them. The CDR3 region is CASSSPGIGTQYF. In DNA, the CDR3 is TGTGCCAGCAGTTCGCCCGGGATAGGGACGCAGTATTTT. The entire variable domain, with the rest obtained from reference TRBV7-3 and TRBJ2-3, is as follows: GAGVSQTPSNKVTEKGKYVELRCDPISGHTALYWYRQSLGQGPEFLIYFQGTGAADDSGLPNDRFFAVRPEGSVSTLKIQRTERGDSAVYLCASSSPGIGTQYFGPGTRLTVL.

This chain links TRBV5-5 with TRBJ1-1; tentatively, D is TRBD1 (5 bases). V dropped 4 bases and J dropped 1 base, with 14 bases sitting between them. Germline V gene lookup returns CDR1 SGHKS and CDR2 YYEKEE (reference sequence). This CDR3 has 15 amino acids. CDR3 in DNA: TGTGCCAGCAGCCTCCTGGGCGGGGGGAACACTGAAGCTTTCTTT. As protein: CASSLLGGGNTEAFF.

This chain joins TRBV10-3 and TRBJ1-2, with TRBD1 as a possible D gene (6 bases). V was trimmed by 10 bases and J by 4 bases, leaving 16 bases between them. The germline V gene has CDR1 ENHRY and CDR2 SYGVKD. The CDR3 extends over 13 amino acids. The CDR3 bases are TGTGCCACCGATGACAGGAGAGGCTATGGCTACACCTTC. Translated: CATDDRRGYGYTF.

The chain couples TRBV7-2 to TRBJ2-7, with D hard to call. This CDR3 spans 12 amino acids. CDR1 and CDR2 from the germline V gene are SGHTA and FQGNSA. V lost 5 bases, J lost 6 bases, and 11 bases lay in between. The CDR3 nucleotides are TGTGCCAGCAGCCCCCGGGTCGGCGAGCAGTACTTC. Translated, it gives CASSPRVGEQYF.

The chain links TRBV7-2 to TRBJ2-1; 9 positions match TRBD2. The germline V gene has CDR1 SGHTA and CDR2 FQGNSA. V lost 5 bases, J lost 5 bases, and 7 bases stayed unmatched. The CDR3 has 15 amino acids. In DNA form, the CDR3 reads TGTGCCAGCAGCCGCACTAGCGGGCTTAACAATGAGCAGTTCTTC. This translates into CASSRTSGLNNEQFF.

This chain links TRBV30 with TRBJ2-3; 8 nucleotides line up with TRBD2. The CDR3 covers 14 residues. V was pared by 4 bases and J by 0 bases, with 3 bases of the junction left unmatched. CDR1 and CDR2 (germline): GTSNPN, SVGIG (reference sequence). The CDR3 protein is CAWNIAGSTDTQYF. For the CDR3, the DNA is TGTGCCTGGAATATAGCGGGGAGCACAGATACGCAGTATTTT.

This rearrangement joins TRBV14 to TRBJ2-2; 9 bases fit TRBD2. With 5 bases clipped from V and 3 bases from J, the junction kept 7 bases outside the gene matches. This CDR3 spans 16 amino acids. Germline V lookup: CDR1 SGHDN, CDR2 FVKESK. CDR3 region: CASSDLLAGDTGELFF. The CDR3, as DNA: TGTGCCAGCAGCGACCTACTAGCGGGCGACACCGGGGAGCTGTTTTTT. The whole variable domain, remainder taken from reference TRBV14 and TRBJ2-2, is EAGVTQFPSHSVIEKGQTVTLRCDPISGHDNLYWYRRVMGKEIKFLLHFVKESKQDESGMPNNRFLAERTGGTYSTLKVQPAELEDSGVYFCASSDLLAGDTGELFFGEGSRLTVL.

The chain links TRBV4-1 to TRBJ1-4; D might be TRBD1 (6 bases). V lost 2 bases to trimming and J lost 4 bases, with 11 bases between them. The CDR3 has 15 residues. The germline V gene encodes CDR1 MGHRA and CDR2 YSYEKL. In DNA form, the CDR3 reads TGCGCCAGCAGCCAAACAGGGACAAGTAATGAAAAACTGTTTTTT. This translates into CASSQTGTSNEKLFF.

The chain carries TRBV7-9 and TRBJ2-5; D may be TRBD1 (5 bases). The V and J ends lost 3 bases and 2 bases respectively, with 10 bases between them. There are 14 residues in the CDR3. Germline CDR1 is SEHNR and CDR2 is FQNEAQ (reference sequence). The CDR3 region is CASSFTGGQETQYF. The CDR3 region has the DNA TGTGCCAGCAGCTTCACAGGTGGGCAAGAGACCCAGTACTTC.

V gene TRBV6-2 or TRBV6-3 combines with J gene TRBJ2-1, with 9 positions matching TRBD2. This CDR3 has 15 residues. Germline V lookup: CDR1 MNHEY, CDR2 SVGEGT. V was pared by 6 bases and J by 7 bases, with 10 bases of the junction left unmatched. CDR3 residues: CASSAGLAVSNEQFF. The CDR3 DNA is TGTGCCAGCAGCGCGGGACTAGCAGTCTCTAATGAGCAGTTCTTC.

This sequence joins TRBV4-1 and TRBJ1-2, with D maybe TRBD1 (5 bases). V was cut by 2 bases and J by 4 bases, with 8 bases left in between. The germline V gene encodes CDR1 MGHRA and CDR2 YSYEKL. The CDR3 loop spans 13 amino acids. The CDR3 spells CASSQPQGYGYTF. In nucleotides, the CDR3 is TGCGCCAGCAGCCAACCCCAGGGCTATGGCTACACCTTC.

This rearrangement joins TRBV24-1 to TRBJ2-5, with TRBD2 as a possible D gene (6 bases). The CDR3 loop spans 14 amino acids. The germline CDR1 and CDR2 sequences are KGHDR and SFDVKD. The germline V and J ends were trimmed by 11 bases and 5 bases, with 20 bases remaining between them. The CDR3 DNA is TGTGCCATCGACTTAAGATCGGCGGGGGAGACCCAGTACTTC. Encoded protein: CAIDLRSAGETQYF.

This clone appeared once. In DNA form, the CDR3 reads TGTGCCAGCAGCCGATCAGTTTCCCAGCCCCAGCATTTT. This encodes CASSRSVSQPQHF. The rearrangement links TRBV3-1 (or the pseudogene TRBV3-2) to TRBJ1-5, with no clear D. CDR3 length equals 13 residues. V lost 4 bases and J lost 7, with 11 bases in between. CDR1 and CDR2 (germline): LGHDT, YNNKEL (reference sequence).

Comments on this clone: Germline is not matched at one junction end, which may reflect a read error. The gene calls are TRBV24-1 and TRBJ2-3; TRBD1 matches at 7 bases. Germline V gives CDR1 KGHDR, CDR2 SFDVKD. The CDR3 sequence is 13 residues long. CDR3 loop: CATSGQGTDTQYF. The CDR3 nucleotides read TGTGCCACCAGTGGACAGGGCACGGATACGCAGTATTTT.

This chain uses TRBV4-3 with TRBJ1-2, with D possibly TRBD1 on 5 matching bases. The CDR3 sequence is 17 residues long. Germline V CDR1 and CDR2: LGHNA, YSLEER. V was trimmed by 0 bases and J by 5 bases, leaving 19 bases between them. The CDR3 is CASSQDWGPGVIYGYTF. Here the CDR3 DNA reads TGCGCCAGCAGCCAAGATTGGGGACCGGGAGTCATTTATGGCTACACCTTC.

This sequence joins TRBV3-1 (or the pseudogene TRBV3-2) and TRBJ2-2, with D hard to call. The CDR3 has 15 residues. Germline V CDR1 and CDR2: LGHDT, YNNKEL (reference sequence). Trimming took 2 bases from V and 3 from J, leaving 10 bases between them. In DNA form, the CDR3 reads TGTGCCAGCAGCCAATACAGTTACGACACCGGGGAGCTGTTTTTT. Translating gives CASSQYSYDTGELFF.

The chain joins TRBV6-6 to TRBJ1-1, with TRBD1 matching 9 bases. The CDR3 contains 19 residues. With 5 bases clipped from V and 5 bases from J, the junction kept 21 bases outside the gene matches. The germline V gene encodes CDR1 MNHNY and CDR2 SVGAGI (reference sequence). The CDR3 protein is CASSLDPTGGLRTRTEAFF. CDR3 coding DNA: TGTGCCAGCAGTCTTGATCCCACAGGGGGCCTCAGGACGCGAACTGAAGCTTTCTTT.

This chain links TRBV6-6 with TRBJ1-1, with no clear D. Germline loops: CDR1 MNHNY, CDR2 SVGAGI (reference sequence). The CDR3 covers 12 residues. V lost 1 base to trimming and J lost 10 bases, with 10 bases between them. The DNA for the CDR3 is TGTGCCAGCAGTTACTACGCAGGAACAGCTTTCTTT. The encoded protein is CASSYYAGTAFF.

This chain uses TRBV7-8 with TRBJ2-7; weak D call: TRBD2 (6 bases). With 5 bases removed from V and 4 bases from J, the gap between germline ends came to 18 bases. The CDR3 extends over 15 amino acids. The germline V gene encodes CDR1 SGHVS and CDR2 FQNEAQ. The CDR3 spells CASSLTERAGYEQYF. The CDR3 nucleotides read TGTGCCAGCAGCCTCACCGAGAGGGCGGGATACGAGCAGTACTTC.

The chain carries TRBV19 and TRBJ1-2; 8 nucleotides align to TRBD1. The germline V gene has CDR1 LNHDA and CDR2 SQIVND (reference sequence). This CDR3 is 17 amino acids long. Trimming at V came to 7 bases and at J to 2 bases, leaving 15 bases not matched to a gene. CDR3 sequence: CASNLPGDRGGNYGYTF. CDR3 in DNA: TGTGCCAGTAACCTCCCGGGTGACAGGGGAGGAAACTATGGCTACACCTTC.

V gene TRBV30 combines with J gene TRBJ2-7, with D unresolved. This CDR3 is 14 amino acids long. The V and J ends lost 2 bases and 0 bases respectively, with 11 bases between them. Germline V gene sequence: CDR1 GTSNPN, CDR2 SVGIG (reference sequence). The CDR3 region has the DNA TGTGCCTGGAGTACCAGGTCGGTCTCCTACGAGCAGTACTTC. Residues: CAWSTRSVSYEQYF.

This rearrangement joins TRBV9 to TRBJ1-5; tentatively, D is TRBD1 (5 bases). Germline loops: CDR1 SGDLS, CDR2 YYNGEE. The CDR3 runs 14 residues. V was cut by 0 bases and J by 7 bases, with 11 bases left in between. In DNA, the CDR3 is TGTGCCAGCAGCGTAGAGGACATCAGACAGCCCCAGCATTTT. Encoded protein: CASSVEDIRQPQHF.

The rearrangement uses TRBV30 and TRBJ1-6; no clear D gene. This CDR3 region has 14 residues. The germline CDR1 and CDR2 sequences are GTSNPN and SVGIG (reference sequence). V was pared by 5 bases and J by 5 bases, with 13 bases between. The CDR3 nucleotides are TGTGCCTGGTCTCTTGGCGGCCATAATTCACCCCTCCACTTT. Amino acids: CAWSLGGHNSPLHF.

The genes are TRBV9 and TRBJ2-1; 7 positions match TRBD2. Germline assignment: CDR1 SGDLS and CDR2 YYNGEE. The CDR3 covers 13 residues. With 0 bases clipped from V and 15 bases from J, the junction kept 9 bases outside the gene matches. CDR3 residues: CASSVEVFGEGFF. The CDR3 DNA follows: TGTGCCAGCAGCGTAGAGGTGTTCGGGGAGGGGTTCTTC. The full variable domain, completed using reference TRBV9 and TRBJ2-1, is DSGVTQTPKHLITATGQRVTLRCSPRSGDLSVYWYQQSLDQGLQFLIQYYNGEERAKGNILERFSAQQFPDLHSELNLSSLELGDSALYFCASSVEVFGEGFFGPGTRLTVL.

The V and J genes are TRBV3-1 (or the pseudogene TRBV3-2) and TRBJ2-1; 9 positions match TRBD2. CDR3 length equals 15 residues. The germline V gene encodes CDR1 LGHDT and CDR2 YNNKEL (reference sequence). V dropped 6 bases and J dropped 5; count of bases not matched to a gene: 8. The CDR3 here is CASSISGGPNNEQFF. CDR3 sequence (DNA): TGTGCCAGCAGTATAAGCGGGGGGCCCAACAATGAGCAGTTCTTC.

The rearrangement links TRBV4-1 to TRBJ1-5; 7 positions match TRBD1. The length of the CDR3 is 15 residues. Germline V lookup: CDR1 MGHRA, CDR2 YSYEKL. Trimming removed 4 bases from V and 2 bases from J; junction bases left unmatched: 5. Here the CDR3 DNA reads TGCGCCAGCAGCCTACAGGGGATTGGCAATCAGCCCCAGCATTTT. Encoded protein: CASSLQGIGNQPQHF.

The rearrangement joins TRBV6-5 to TRBJ2-7, with 7 bases identical to TRBD1. This CDR3 comprises 15 residues. Trimming cost V 2 bases and J 0 bases; bases outside gene matches: 4. Per the germline V gene, CDR1 is MNHEY and CDR2 is SVGAGI. The CDR3 here is CASSYPRQGSYEQYF. The CDR3 DNA is TGTGCCAGCAGTTACCCTAGACAGGGCTCCTACGAGCAGTACTTC.

The chain combines TRBV4-1 with TRBJ1-1; no definite D call. The CDR3 spans 16 residues. The germline V gene has CDR1 MGHRA and CDR2 YSYEKL. V was clipped by 0 bases and J by 3 bases, with 14 bases between them. In nucleotides, the CDR3 is TGCGCCAGCAGCCAAGATACTGACTCACTGGACACTGAAGCTTTCTTT. Translation: CASSQDTDSLDTEAFF.

The chain combines TRBV4-1 with TRBJ2-7; the D is unclear. Trimming took off 1 base at V and 4 bases at J, with 14 bases between the two ends. This CDR3 comprises 15 residues. CDR1 is MGHRA and CDR2 is YSYEKL in the germline V gene. The CDR3 sequence is CASSQGSSSTYEQYF. CDR3 sequence (DNA): TGCGCCAGCAGCCAAGGGAGCAGTTCCACTTACGAGCAGTACTTC.